These T cell receptor beta chains were read from a single sample in a study of glioma-infiltrating T cells. TCRdb passed the multiplex PCR reads through MiXCR, listing each CDR3 protein once. The table has some 190,000 distinct CDR3 sequences, roughly 32% seen once. Sequenced sample: glioma tissue, nonneoplastic brain tissue, or PBMCs (not recorded which). All receptors come from a human donor with low-grade glioma or glioblastoma, undergoing nonglioma brain surgery, or in good health (not recorded which). Both conserved end residues are part of each CDR3. The D gene is left open where the match is weak. For some rows the clone size is stated as once, few or many, or as a class when expanded; others skip it.

>.|.|TRBJ2-7|TRBV6-1
TGTGCTAGCACGAGGGGGGATGAGCAGTCCTTC
CASTRGDEQSF
>.|.|TRBJ1-1|TRBV5-1
TGCGCCAGCAGCTTGCAGGGGAGGGGAGGTGACGTGGAAGCTTTCTTT
CASSLQGRGGDVEAFF
>.|.|TRBJ2-3|TRBV29-1
TGCAGCGTTGGGGCATTACACACAGATACGCAGTATTTT
CSVGALHTDTQYF
>.|many|TRBJ1-1|TRBV7-9
TGTGCCAGCAGCCCTTCTAGACTGCCATCCATGAACACTGAAGCTTTCTTT
CASSPSRLPSMNTEAFF
>.|many|TRBJ2-6|TRBV3-1
TGTGCCAGCAGCCTTACAGGAGCCGGGGCCAACGTCCTGACTTTC
CASSLTGAGANVLTF
>TRBD1|.|TRBJ2-3|TRBV20-1
TGCAGTGCTAGGCAGGGGGGCACAGATACGCAGTATTTT
CSARQGGTDTQYF
>.|many|TRBJ2-7|TRBV4-2
TGTGCCAGCAGCCCCGGACGGAACTCCTACGAGCAGTACTTC
CASSPGRNSYEQYF
>.|many|TRBJ2-7|TRBV20-1
TGCAGTGCTAGAGTCCCACGGAAAGACTACGAGCAGTACTTC
CSARVPRKDYEQYF
>.|.|TRBJ2-5|TRBV5-1
TGCGCCAGCAGCCCCGGACCCGTCCGAGAGACCCAGTACTTC
CASSPGPVRETQYF
>.|few|TRBJ2-7|TRBV19
TGTGCCAGTAGTATCAGTCTTCTCTACGAGCAGTACTTC
CASSISLLYEQYF
>.|few|TRBJ1-6|TRBV7-8
TGTGCCAGCAGCCCGCAGAGCGGGGCGCAAGCATCACCCCTCCACTTT
CASSPQSGAQASPLHF
>.|.|TRBJ2-7|TRBV6-6
TGTGCCAGCAGCTACTCGGGTTCCTCCAACGAAAGGTTTCTTTACGAGCAGTACTTC
CASSYSGSSNERFLYEQYF
>.|many|TRBJ1-1|TRBV6-6
TGTGCCAGCAGTTACAGCACAGACGAAGCTTTCTTT
CASSYSTDEAFF
>TRBD1|few|TRBJ2-7|TRBV19
TGTGCCAGTAGTAAACCGGGACAGGGGGCCACCTACGAGCAGTACTTC
CASSKPGQGATYEQYF
>TRBD1|many|TRBJ1-1|TRBV4-2
TGTGCCAGCAGCCAAGTGAAGGACCTACAGGGGCTTCCAGCTTTCTTT
CASSQVKDLQGLPAFF
>.|many|TRBJ1-1|TRBV27
TGTGCCAGCAGCCCTGGCTCCCGAGTTAACACTGAAGCTTTCTTT
CASSPGSRVNTEAFF
>.|many|TRBJ2-5|TRBV10-3
TGTGCCATCAGTGACGTGGCGGGGCAAGAGACCCAGTACTTC
CAISDVAGQETQYF
>.|many|TRBJ1-2|TRBV7-9
TGTGCCAGCAGCGATTATGGCTACACCTTC
CASSDYGYTF
>TRBD2|.|TRBJ2-3|TRBV7-6
TGTGTCAGCAGCTTAGTTTCGGGAGGGCCAGATACGCAGTATTTT
CVSSLVSGGPDTQYF
>.|many|TRBJ2-7|TRBV20-1
TGCAGTGCTTTACAGGCCTACGAGCAGTACTTC
CSALQAYEQYF
>.|many|TRBJ2-5|TRBV27
TGTGCCAGCAGTTTATTGGTACAGGGCCAAGAGACCCAGTACTTC
CASSLLVQGQETQYF
>TRBD2|.|TRBJ2-1|TRBV6-9
TGTGCCAGCAGTTATCTCCTAGCGGGAGCCTGCAATGAGCAGTTCTTC
CASSYLLAGACNEQFF
>.|many|TRBJ2-3|TRBV7-2
TGTGCCAGCAGCTTACAAGCGTCGGAGGGGACAGATACGCAGTATTTT
CASSLQASEGTDTQYF
>TRBD2|many|TRBJ2-1|TRBV6-5
TGTGCCAGCAGTTACTCGGCTAGCGGGATGCTCAATGAGCAGTTCTTC
CASSYSASGMLNEQFF
>.|.|TRBJ1-1|TRBV7-9
TGTGCCAGCAGCTTAGGGGAGAGGGGCACTGAAGCTTTCTTT
CASSLGERGTEAFF
>.|many|TRBJ1-1|TRBV6-1
TGTGCCAGCAGGAACAGACCGAACACTGAAGCTTTCTTT
CASRNRPNTEAFF
>.|many|TRBJ2-2|TRBV6-1
TGTGCCAGCAGTGAAGGGGCAGGGATAACCGGGGAGCTGTTTTTT
CASSEGAGITGELFF
>TRBD2|.|TRBJ2-1|TRBV2
TGTGCCAGCATAGTCAGCGGGAGGGCCTACAATGAGCAGTTCTTC
CASIVSGRAYNEQFF
>.|many|TRBJ2-1|TRBV6-1
TGTGCCAGCAGTTTTCAGGACAAAGGGGGCTACAATGAGCAGTTCTTC
CASSFQDKGGYNEQFF